Below, one T cell receptor (beta chain) is given with its context. A junction boundary mismatches the germline segment, possibly from a read error. TCRdb passed the RT-PCR reads through MiXCR, listing each CDR3 protein once. The table lists roughly 620,000 distinct CDR3 sequences, about 11% of them singletons. The data were obtained in a study of response to subunit inactivated influenza vaccine. CDR3 size: 14 residues. A further study also used this sample, focusing on T cells expressing NK-cell markers. That report adds: 5'RACE template switching built TCR beta cDNA with unique molecular identifiers. The contribution of dominant NKG2C+ clonotypes to CD8+ T cells in roughly 6 donors was roughly 1.0-7.0%.

This TCR came from a man aged 50-59 years who received an inactivated influenza vaccine. This sequence joins TRBV12-3 or TRBV12-4 and TRBJ1-5; D is perhaps TRBD1 (6 bases). The sequencing here drew on PBMCs from blood, taken on the day of vaccination. The CDR3 sequence: CASSLSGGRGLQSF. In DNA, the CDR3 is TGTGCCAGCAGTTTATCTGGCGGCAGGGGACTACAGAGCTTT.